The clone carrying this T cell receptor beta chain has a count of ten or more. These data are taken from a study of regulatory T cells in long-lasting Graves disease. Researchers made TCR beta libraries by using iRepertoire HTBI primers and running Arm-PCR on CDR3 regions. As processed by the authors: Identified segments across samples numbered about 56 TRBV and approximately 13 TRBJ. TCRdb processed the multiplex PCR reads anew with MiXCR; each CDR3 protein has one entry. V and J calls and clone size were set by TCRdb, not the authors. The data hold 400,000 to 600,000 distinct CDR3 sequences, with about 22% observed a single time. Time point meaning: persistent/refractory GD, antithyroid drugs over 5 years with positive TRAb. PBMC RNA served as the TCR library source. Germline assignment: CDR1 MDHEN and CDR2 SYDVKM. The CDR3 is 16 residues long. Losses at the gene ends were 8 bases for V and 2 bases for J; bases not matched to a gene: 11.

The rearrangement links TRBV28 to TRBJ2-5; 10 bases agree with TRBD2. Material: peripheral blood mononuclear cells (PBMCs), obtained when the disease was refractory, from a patient treated with antithyroid drugs. This receptor was taken from a female donor with Graves disease. The CDR3 nucleotides read TGTGCCAGCTCCCCTCGGAGGACTAGCGGACAAGAGACCCAGTACTTC. Its translation is CASSPRRTSGQETQYF.